One and the same sample provided the 20 T cell receptor beta chains below, sequenced in a study of shared clonotypes between healthy human individuals. Generated by immunoSEQ multiplex PCR, the TCRdb table keeps only in-frame clones and is missing some. The repertoire has hundreds of thousands of clones, approximately 77% of them found once; the top ten carry around 12%. The source material was PBMCs. Receptor source: a woman between 35 and 50 years old in good health. Some clones in this sample may be carry-over from other donors' samples.

The chain uses TRBV7-9 and TRBJ2-7, with a possible D match to TRBD2 (6 bases). Germline CDR1 is SEHNR and CDR2 is FQNEAQ (reference sequence). Trimming removed 4 bases from V and 6 bases from J, with 28 bases in between. The CDR3 has 18 amino acids. The chain's CDR3 is CASSSTSITGFTGGEQYF. In nucleotides, the CDR3 is TGTGCCAGCAGCTCCACTAGTATAACGGGTTTCACCGGGGGCGAGCAGTACTTC.

This clone has only one observation. V usage is TRBV28 and J usage is TRBJ2-3; either TRBD1 or TRBD2 may fit D (5 bases each). CDR1 MDHEN and CDR2 SYDVKM come from the germline V gene. V was trimmed by 3 bases and J by 6 bases, leaving 13 bases between them. This CDR3 region has 14 residues. The CDR3 spells CASSLIGDRDTQYF. The CDR3 region has the DNA TGTGCCAGCAGTTTGATAGGGGACCGGGATACGCAGTATTTT.

V is TRBV15 and J is TRBJ2-3, with D perhaps TRBD1 or TRBD2 (6 bases each). V shed 4 bases and J shed 0 bases, with 14 bases lying between them. This CDR3 has 16 residues. CDR1 and CDR2 (germline): LNHNV, YYDKDF (reference sequence). For the CDR3, the DNA is TGTGCCACCAGCAAGGGGGGAACCATCAGCACAGATACGCAGTATTTT. Its protein product is CATSKGGTISTDTQYF.

The CDR3 DNA reads as TGTGCCAGCTCACCACCGGCCCTGGCCGGGGAGCTGTTTTTT. Amino acid sequence: CASSPPALAGELFF. The genes are TRBV18 and TRBJ2-2; D is uncertain. With 0 bases removed from V and 6 bases from J, the gap between germline ends came to 8 bases. The CDR3 contains 14 residues. Germline CDR1 reads KGHSH; CDR2 reads LQKENI.

On this clone itself: A read error likely explains this, since a far larger clone differs by one base. This sequence joins TRBV6-4 and TRBJ2-2; possibly TRBD1 for D (5 bases). The CDR3 sequence is 17 residues long. CDR1 MRHNA and CDR2 SNTAGT come from the germline V gene. Trimming removed 3 bases at V and 1 base at J, with 15 bases between. CDR3 DNA sequence: TGTGCCAGCAGTGATTCACAGGATCCAAAGAACACCGGGGAGCTGTTTTTT. Translation: CASSDSQDPKNTGELFF.

This clone was observed a few times. CDR3 protein: CASSGRTTFEQYF. In DNA, the CDR3 is TGTGCCAGCAGTGGCAGGACAACTTTCGAGCAGTACTTC. The chain carries TRBV6-1 and TRBJ2-7, with D tentatively TRBD1 (5 bases). The V and J ends lost 4 bases and 6 bases respectively, with 13 bases between them. The CDR3 consists of 13 residues. Germline CDR1 reads MNHNS; CDR2 reads SASEGT.

The chain is built from TRBV2 and TRBJ2-7, with D tentatively TRBD1 or TRBD2 (5 bases each). The J call may be wrong; the DNA end is better matched by TRBJ2-1. This CDR3 spans 13 amino acids. CDR1 is SNHLY, CDR2 FYNNEI, per germline. Here the CDR3 DNA reads TGTGCCAGTCACCGGGACGCCTACAATGAGCAGTTCTTC. This encodes CASHRDAYNEQFF.

The V gene is TRBV7-9, the J gene TRBJ2-7; tentatively, D is TRBD2 (5 bases). CDR3 length: 12 residues. The germline CDR1 and CDR2 sequences are SEHNR and FQNEAQ (reference sequence). Trimming cost V 8 bases and J 5 bases, with 13 bases left between them. The CDR3 DNA follows: TGTGCCAGCCAACTCGCGGGCAACGAGCAGTACTTC. Protein: CASQLAGNEQYF.

In this sample, this clone turned up a few times. A read error is the likely source, as a far larger clone sits one nucleotide away. V gene TRBV5-8 combines with J gene TRBJ1-1; unclear D gene. The germline V gene encodes CDR1 SGHTS and CDR2 YDEGEE. This CDR3 region has 13 residues. The CDR3 DNA is TGTGCCAGCAGTTCCACATCGAACACTGAAGCTCTCTTT. Protein sequence: CASSSTSNTEALF. The full variable domain, rest sourced from reference TRBV5-8 and TRBJ1-1, is EAGVTQSPTHLIKTRGQQATLRCSPISGHTSVYWYQQALGLGLQFLLWYDEGEERNRGNFPPRFSGRQFPNYSSELNVNALELEDSALYLCASSSTSNTEALFGQGTRLTVV.

The chain carries TRBV7-2 and TRBJ1-2; 7 nucleotides agree with TRBD1. Germline V gene data show CDR1 as SGHTA and CDR2 as FQGNSA. This CDR3 comprises 14 residues. J gave up 8 bases and V 5 bases, and 11 bases lay outside the gene matches. Here the CDR3 reads CASSPETGRGGYTF. CDR3 nucleotides: TGTGCCAGCAGCCCAGAGACAGGGCGGGGAGGCTACACCTTC.

This clone was detected only once. The chain employs TRBV18 and TRBJ2-7, with TRBD2 matching 9 bases. This CDR3 spans 15 amino acids. Germline V gene sequence: CDR1 KGHSH, CDR2 LQKENI. Trimming at V came to 1 base and at J to 3 bases, leaving 4 bases not matched to a gene. As DNA, the CDR3 is TGTGCCAGCTCACCACTAGCGGGAGAGGGCTACGAGCAGTACTTC. Translating gives CASSPLAGEGYEQYF.

The chain combines TRBV4-2 with TRBJ2-1; no reliable D call. Looked up from germline, CDR1 is LGHNA and CDR2 is YNFKEQ. The CDR3 consists of 17 residues. Trimming took off 0 bases at V and 4 bases at J, with 16 bases between the two ends. CDR3 coding DNA: TGTGCCAGCAGCCAAGATCTTAGGGTCTTGGGGTACAATGAGCAGTTCTTC. Translating gives CASSQDLRVLGYNEQFF.

This chain connects TRBV29-1 to TRBJ1-3; TRBD1 aligns across 10 bases. The germline V gene has CDR1 SQVTM and CDR2 ANQGSEA. V dropped 4 bases and J dropped 8; count of bases not matched to a gene: 8. The CDR3 consists of 14 residues. CDR3 nucleotides: TGCAGCGTTGGCGGGCGACAGGGGGCAGACACCATATATTTT. Amino acid sequence: CSVGGRQGADTIYF.

The chain is built from TRBV10-3 and TRBJ2-5; TRBD1 might be the D (5 bases). CDR1 and CDR2 from the germline V gene are ENHRY and SYGVKD. The V and J ends lost 2 bases and 5 bases respectively, with 15 bases between them. This CDR3 is built from 15 residues. Here the CDR3 DNA reads TGTGCCATCAGTGAGGGGCAGGGCGTGTGGGAGACCCAGTACTTC. Protein sequence: CAISEGQGVWETQYF.

This clone has only one observation. The same CDR3 arises from other DNA sequences in this sample as well. The chain has TRBV18 and TRBJ2-7; D gene uncertain. Trimming stripped 2 bases from V and 2 bases from J, with 7 bases between. The CDR3 runs to 13 residues. Per the germline V gene, CDR1 is KGHSH and CDR2 is LQKENI. CDR3 protein: CASSPDTTYEQYF. CDR3 sequence (DNA): TGTGCCAGCTCACCAGACACAACCTACGAGCAGTACTTC.

This clone has more than one count but fewer than ten. The gene calls are TRBV28 and TRBJ2-7; D call uncertain. The V gene's germline CDR1 is MDHEN and CDR2 SYDVKM. V was trimmed by 3 bases and J by 6 bases, leaving 9 bases between them. The CDR3 sequence is 12 residues long. This CDR3 reads CASSFGSGEQYF. The CDR3 bases are TGTGCCAGCAGTTTCGGGTCGGGCGAGCAGTACTTC.

The count of this clone is one. The rearrangement uses TRBV4-2 and TRBJ1-2; 9 nucleotides align to TRBD1. The junction had 8 bases not matched to a gene; V was cut back by 1 base and J by 8 bases. CDR1 and CDR2 from the germline V gene are LGHNA and YNFKEQ. The CDR3 is 15 amino acids. CDR3 bases: TGTGCCAGCAGCCAAGCCGGACAGGGGAGAGGAGGCTACACCTTC. This encodes CASSQAGQGRGGYTF.

To note about this clone: A far larger clone is one nucleotide away, so this likely arose from a read error. The sample has other DNA sequences that encode this CDR3 too. The rearrangement uses TRBV6-4 and TRBJ2-3; 9 nucleotides align to TRBD1. The CDR3 is 14 residues long. CDR1 is MRHNA and CDR2 is SNTAGT in the germline V gene. This CDR3 reads CASSAQGAQDTQYF. The CDR3 DNA follows: TGTGCCAGTAGTGCACAGGGGGCGCAAGATACGCAGTATTTT.

CDR3 loop: CASSLVTSGGYEQYF. The DNA for the CDR3 is TGCGCCAGCAGCTTGGTCACATCGGGGGGCTACGAGCAGTACTTC. The V and J genes are TRBV5-1 and TRBJ2-7; 7 positions match TRBD2. Looked up from germline, CDR1 is SGHRS and CDR2 is YFSETQ. The CDR3 runs to 15 residues. The V and J ends lost 0 bases and 3 bases, in that order; junction bases with no gene match: 6.

This sequence joins TRBV6-4 and TRBJ2-1; 11 nucleotides match TRBD2. The trim removed 5 bases at V and 7 bases at J, leaving 4 bases unmatched. This CDR3 comprises 14 residues. Germline CDR1 MRHNA, CDR2 SNTAGT. The DNA for the CDR3 is TGTGCCAGCAGTCTAGCGGGAGGTGGGAATGAGCAGTTCTTC. Its protein product is CASSLAGGGNEQFF.